This T cell receptor delta chain was sequenced in a study of Vγ9Vδ2 T cells in congenital toxoplasmosis (dated by TCRdb to 2020 to 2023). Describing the broader study: Congenital toxoplasmosis was diagnosed using IgG, IgM and IgA serology, Western blot and an in-house interferon-gamma release assay. In this study, researchers looked at the gamma and delta chain CDR3 repertoires of sorted blood gammadelta T cells, comparing infants congenitally infected with T. gondii against uninfected infants. Infant repertoires were sequenced at 2 months after birth and at 1 year of age. TCR sequencing covered roughly five infected and some 10 uninfected infants at 2 months, plus 3 infected and 4 uninfected infants at 1 year.

Including the terminal cysteine and phenylalanine, the CDR3 comprises 17 residues. The only DNA kept is the CDR3, 51 bases in frame from the first base. Sequences TSWWSYY (CDR1) and QGS (CDR2) are obtained from the germline V gene. Mothers of both infected and uninfected infants received the same treatment, using spiramycin and/or pyrimethamine plus sulfadiazine plus folinic acid. Every infant, whether infected or uninfected, was delivered at term, after more than 37 weeks of gestation. About 1 mL of blood was processed into PBMCs by Lymphoprep gradient centrifugation, then cryopreserved in liquid nitrogen and shipped to Belgium. After thawing, the PBMCs were labeled with Zombie NIR viability dye and stained with antibodies against CD3, TCR gammadelta, Vgamma9 and Vdelta2. Sorting of CD3+ TCRgammadelta+ T cells was performed on a FACSAria III, reaching a mean purity of about 98%. For each sample, RNA was extracted from about 11,000 sorted gammadelta T cells with the RNeasy Micro Kit. Infants were born to mothers enrolled with primary T. gondii infection during pregnancy. Infant peripheral blood was collected at an outpatient microbiology and virology center in Pavia, Italy.

General conclusions and limits of the study: Compared with uninfected infants, infected infants at 2 months appeared to have fewer N additions in their TRGV9 and TRDV2 CDR3s, and this was especially true for TRDV2-TRDJ1 sequences. Among roughly 2-month-old infants, germline-encoded fetal-type TRDV2 CDR3 sequences seemed to show up more often in infected than in uninfected infants, which suggests an in utero expansion footprint. High prevalence of a public TRGV9 clonotype was observed in both infected and uninfected infants. The repertoire differences between infected and uninfected infants were less clear at 1 year of age than at 2 months. Two months was the earliest age with enough suitable sample material for TCR repertoire analysis, so newborn repertoires were not sequenced.

Template-switch reverse transcription with SuperScript II was used to generate cDNA, with TRGC- and TRDC-specific primers combined in a single tube. The TRGC primer was designed to bind both the TRGC1 and TRGC2 constant genes. TRG and TRD amplification used the KAPA Real-Time Library Amplification Kit, with AMPure XP bead purification between steps. Illumina sequencing adapters were added by index PCR using the Nextera XT Index Kit. An Illumina MiSeq running the V2 300 kit was used to sequence the TRG and TRD amplicons, producing 150 bp paired-end reads. Per the source publication's procedure: Read quality was checked with FastQC version 0.11.8 before further analysis. Reads were aligned to GenBank TRG or TRD reference genes, and CDR3 sequences were built with MiXCR version 3.0.3. MiXCR defaults were kept, except that TRDD gene segments were assembled using 3 rather than 5 consecutive nucleotides. VDJtools version 1.2.1 calculated N additions, CDR3 length, J segment length and clonotype sharing between samples. CDR3 sequences that were out of frame or contained stop codons were removed from the analysis. Infant repertoires were assessed for overlap with previously published fetal, cord blood and adult blood Vgamma9Vdelta2 repertoires. TCRdb reran clone calling on the public reads with CATT; rows sharing one DNA sequence were then combined. It is TCRdb's table, rather than the study itself, that gives the V and J calls and clone size. For this sample there are 700 to 800 delta-chain clones; around half appear just once. About 25% of the sample is held by the ten biggest clonotypes.

A word on this clone: Its antigen is currently not known. This likely stems from a read error, as it lies one base from a far larger clone.

The receptor comes from a child under 10 years old born to a mother with Toxoplasma gondii infection during pregnancy, either congenitally infected or uninfected (not recorded which). The chain is assembled from TRDV1 and TRDJ1; tentative D gene TRDD3, with 6 bases matching. Since TCRdb gives no J gene, matching the DNA to germline was used here to assign it. Sequencing was done on a sample of gamma-delta T cells from blood. The DNA sequence is as follows: TGTGCGCTTGGGGACCGCCGGGGGACTTCCATTACCGATAAACTCATCTTT. Translated, this is CALGDRRGTSITDKLIF.